Below are 8 T cell receptor beta chains sequenced from a single sample in a study of vaccination and CD4 T cells after COVID-19. Treatment given: roughly 10-day PBMC culture with coronavirus spike peptide pools or control peptides (ViraFEST assay). With the Oncomine TCR Beta short-read assay, DNA from cultured CD4+ T cells was sequenced. One entry per CDR3 protein results from TCRdb running MiXCR on the PCR reads. The sample gives around 12,000 distinct CDR3 sequences, 76% of which show up once; approximately 22% is in the top ten. These receptors' antigens are unknown. The specimen sequenced was CD4+ T cells from blood, cultured in vitro. These receptors were taken from a human donor who had recovered from COVID-19.

This clonotype showed up just once. J is TRBJ2-1 and V is TRBV7-2; 9 nucleotides align to TRBD1. The CDR3 covers 18 residues. In germline, CDR1 is SGHTA, CDR2 FQGNSA. Trimming cost V 5 bases and J 7 bases; bases outside gene matches: 18. The CDR3 DNA follows: TGTGCCAGCAGCGCCCAGCGGGCCGGGACAGGGTTTAGGAATGAGCAGTTCTTC. This translates into CASSAQRAGTGFRNEQFF. The variable domain in full, completed from reference TRBV7-2 and TRBJ2-1, reads GAGVSQSPSNKVTEKGKDVELRCDPISGHTALYWYRQSLGQGLEFLIYFQGNSAPDKSGLPSDRFSAERTGGSVSTLTIQRTQQEDSAVYLCASSAQRAGTGFRNEQFFGPGTRLTVL.

This sequence joins TRBV7-2 and TRBJ2-2, with TRBD2 as a possible D gene (6 bases). CDR3 length: 16 amino acids. Trimming removed 5 bases from V and 0 bases from J, with 13 bases in between. The germline V gene has CDR1 SGHTA and CDR2 FQGNSA. For the CDR3, the DNA is TGTGCCAGCAGCCAGAGTGGGGGGACGAACACCGGGGAGCTGTTTTTT. This sequence encodes CASSQSGGTNTGELFF.

This clonotype has more than one count but fewer than ten. The rearrangement joins TRBV28 to TRBJ1-5; D perhaps matches TRBD1 (6 bases). Germline CDR1 reads MDHEN; CDR2 reads SYDVKM. With 6 bases removed from V and 2 bases from J, the gap between germline ends came to 14 bases. CDR3 length: 15 amino acids. CDR3: CASSPYGGGNQPQHF. Written as DNA, the CDR3 is TGTGCCAGCAGCCCCTACGGGGGCGGCAATCAGCCCCAGCATTTT.

This chain connects TRBV20-1 to TRBJ2-3, with D maybe TRBD2 (5 bases). Germline CDR1 is DFQATT and CDR2 is SNEGSKA (reference sequence). V lost 1 base and J lost 0, with 11 bases in between. This CDR3 has 15 amino acids. The CDR3 protein is CSARGPGISTDTQYF. The CDR3 nucleotides are TGCAGTGCTAGAGGTCCGGGGATCAGCACAGATACGCAGTATTTT.

The chain joins TRBV2 to TRBJ1-5; D might be TRBD1 (6 bases). The CDR3 is 15 residues long. Trimming removed 6 bases at V and 2 bases at J, with 14 bases between. Germline V gives CDR1 SNHLY, CDR2 FYNNEI. The chain's CDR3 is CASRAPSGGNQPQHF. The CDR3 nucleotides are TGTGCCAGCAGAGCCCCCTCAGGGGGCAATCAGCCCCAGCATTTT.

The chain joins TRBV20-1 to TRBJ2-5; perhaps TRBD1 as D (5 bases). Per the germline V gene, CDR1 is DFQATT and CDR2 is SNEGSKA (reference sequence). Trimming cost V 6 bases and J 2 bases, with 13 bases left between them. This CDR3 region has 13 residues. CDR3 nucleotides: TGCAGTGCCCGTAGGACACTACAAGAGACCCAGTACTTC. Amino acids: CSARRTLQETQYF.

CDR3 coding DNA: TGTGCCACCAGTGATTTTCCCTCCAATCAGCCCCAGCATTTT. Its translation: CATSDFPSNQPQHF. The V gene is TRBV24-1, the J gene TRBJ1-5; D ambiguous. Germline loops: CDR1 KGHDR, CDR2 SFDVKD. V lost 1 base and J 3 bases, leaving 6 bases between the germline ends. CDR3 size: 14 residues.

This chain connects TRBV6-1 to TRBJ1-5; no clear D gene. With 5 bases removed from V and 1 base from J, the gap between germline ends came to 12 bases. CDR1 MNHNS and CDR2 SASEGT come from the germline V gene. This CDR3 contains 15 residues. For the CDR3, the DNA is TGTGCCAGCAGTCGGGGAAGGGAAAGCAATCAGCCCCAGCATTTT. Protein product: CASSRGRESNQPQHF.